This T cell receptor (beta chain) comes out of a study of blood T cell repertoires in COVID-19. On the study more broadly: The United States, Italy and Spain provided the acute and convalescent COVID-19 samples. PBMCs, B-cell-depleted T cells, or T cells were the source of the cDNA or gDNA that made up the material.

In the original analysis: Quantification of nucleated cells was approximated via reference gene primer amplification. The assay was immunoSEQ multiplex PCR, and TCRdb's table has in-frame clones only and misses some. V and J calls and clone size are given by that table; D and trimming were obtained from the DNA. The sample yields around 100,000 clones, roughly 80% seen once. Deletions cut 6 bases from V and 5 bases from J, with 17 bases between. Germline V gene data show CDR1 as MNHEY and CDR2 as SMNVEV (reference sequence). This CDR3 comprises 16 residues. The V and J genes are TRBV27 and TRBJ1-6; D call uncertain. Source material: peripheral blood. The receptor comes from an older man with active or convalescent COVID-19. The CDR3 region is CASSYTPDTDNSPLHF. In DNA form, the CDR3 reads TGTGCCAGCAGCTACACCCCCGACACAGATAATTCACCCCTCCACTTT.